Below, one T cell receptor (beta chain) is given with its context. Expressed TCRB transcripts were sequenced after all isolated RNA was converted to cDNA. This table comes from immunoSEQ multiplex PCR, and its TCRdb copy is limited to in-frame clones, with some not included. The table includes roughly 170,000 clones, 13% detected once. This sample is drawn from a study of beta chain features in type 1 diabetes. The ends were cut back, 5 bases at V and 4 bases at J, with 14 bases in the middle. The CDR3 sequence is 15 residues long. CDR1 is SGHAT, CDR2 FQDESV, per germline (reference sequence). The sequenced sample was central memory CD4+ T cells from blood. This sequence originates from a woman aged 18-29 years in good health. V and J are TRBV11-1 and TRBJ2-2, with D tentatively TRBD1 (7 bases). The CDR3: CASSITGEATGELFF. CDR3 DNA: TGTGCCAGCAGCATTACAGGGGAGGCCACCGGGGAGCTGTTTTTT.